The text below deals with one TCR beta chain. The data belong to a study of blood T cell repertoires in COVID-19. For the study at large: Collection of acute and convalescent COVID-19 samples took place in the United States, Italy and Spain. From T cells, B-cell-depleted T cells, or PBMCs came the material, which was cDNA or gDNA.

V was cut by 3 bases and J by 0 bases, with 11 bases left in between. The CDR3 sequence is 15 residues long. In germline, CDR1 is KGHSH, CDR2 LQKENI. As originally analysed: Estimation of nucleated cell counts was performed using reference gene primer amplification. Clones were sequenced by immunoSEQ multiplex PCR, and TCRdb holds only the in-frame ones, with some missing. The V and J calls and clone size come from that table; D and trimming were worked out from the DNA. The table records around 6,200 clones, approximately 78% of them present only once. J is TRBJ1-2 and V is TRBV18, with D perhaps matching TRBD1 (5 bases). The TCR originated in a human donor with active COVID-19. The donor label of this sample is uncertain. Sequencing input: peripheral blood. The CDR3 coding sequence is TGTGCCAGCTCACCGCGGCCGGACACTAACTATGGCTACACCTTC. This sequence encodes CASSPRPDTNYGYTF.